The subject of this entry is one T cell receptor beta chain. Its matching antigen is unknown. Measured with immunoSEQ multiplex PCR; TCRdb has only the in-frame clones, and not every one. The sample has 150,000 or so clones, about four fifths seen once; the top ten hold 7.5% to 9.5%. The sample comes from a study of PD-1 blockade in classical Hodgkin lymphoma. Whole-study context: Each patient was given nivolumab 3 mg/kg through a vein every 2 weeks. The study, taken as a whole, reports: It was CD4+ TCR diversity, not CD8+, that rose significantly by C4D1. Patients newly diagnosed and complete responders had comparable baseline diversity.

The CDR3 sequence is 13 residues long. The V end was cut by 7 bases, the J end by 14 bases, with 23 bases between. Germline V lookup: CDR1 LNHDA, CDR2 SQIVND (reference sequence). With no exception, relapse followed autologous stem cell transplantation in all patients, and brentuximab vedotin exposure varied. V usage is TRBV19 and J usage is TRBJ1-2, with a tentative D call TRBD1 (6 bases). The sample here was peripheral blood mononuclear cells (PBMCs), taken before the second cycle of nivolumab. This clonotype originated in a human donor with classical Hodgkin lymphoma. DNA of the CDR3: TGTGCCAGTACATGGGGGCAAACTGGAAGTGGTACCTTC. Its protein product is CASTWGQTGSGTF.